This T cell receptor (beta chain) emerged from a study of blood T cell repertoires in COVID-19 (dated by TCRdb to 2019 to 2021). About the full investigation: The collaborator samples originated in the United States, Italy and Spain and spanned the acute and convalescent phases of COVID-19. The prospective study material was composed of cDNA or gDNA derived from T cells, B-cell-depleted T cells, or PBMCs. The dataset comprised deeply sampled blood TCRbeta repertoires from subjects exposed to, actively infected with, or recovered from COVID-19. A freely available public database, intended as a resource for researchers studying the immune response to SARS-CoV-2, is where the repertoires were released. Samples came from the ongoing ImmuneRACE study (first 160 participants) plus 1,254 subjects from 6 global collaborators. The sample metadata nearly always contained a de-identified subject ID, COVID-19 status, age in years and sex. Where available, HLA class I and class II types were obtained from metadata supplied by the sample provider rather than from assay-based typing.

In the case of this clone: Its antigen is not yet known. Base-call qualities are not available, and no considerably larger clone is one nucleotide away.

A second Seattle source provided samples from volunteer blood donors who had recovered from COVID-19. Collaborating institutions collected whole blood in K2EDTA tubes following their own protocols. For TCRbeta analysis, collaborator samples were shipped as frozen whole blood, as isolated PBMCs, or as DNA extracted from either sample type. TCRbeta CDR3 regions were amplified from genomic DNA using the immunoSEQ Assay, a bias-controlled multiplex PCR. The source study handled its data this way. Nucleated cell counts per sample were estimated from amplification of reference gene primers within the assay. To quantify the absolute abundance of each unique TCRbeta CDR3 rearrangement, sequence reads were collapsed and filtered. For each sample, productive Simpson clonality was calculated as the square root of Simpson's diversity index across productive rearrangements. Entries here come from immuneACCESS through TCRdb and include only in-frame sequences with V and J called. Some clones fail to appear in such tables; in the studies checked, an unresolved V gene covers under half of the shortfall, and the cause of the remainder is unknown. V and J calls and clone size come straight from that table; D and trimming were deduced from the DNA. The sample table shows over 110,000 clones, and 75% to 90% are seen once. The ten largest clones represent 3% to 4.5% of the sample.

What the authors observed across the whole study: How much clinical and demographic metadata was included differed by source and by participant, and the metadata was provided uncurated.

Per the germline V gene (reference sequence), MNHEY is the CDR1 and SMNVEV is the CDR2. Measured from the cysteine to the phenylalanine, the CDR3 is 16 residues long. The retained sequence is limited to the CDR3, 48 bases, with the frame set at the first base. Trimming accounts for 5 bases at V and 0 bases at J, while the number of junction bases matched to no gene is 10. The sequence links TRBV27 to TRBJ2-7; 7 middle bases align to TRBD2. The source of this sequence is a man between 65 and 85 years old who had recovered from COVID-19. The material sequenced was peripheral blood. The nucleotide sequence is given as TGTGCCAGCAGTCCCGTCCCAGCGGGGAGCTCCTACGAGCAGTACTTC. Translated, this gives CASSPVPAGSSYEQYF.